This T cell receptor (beta chain) was documented in a study of CD8+CD57+ T cells in acquired aplastic anemia. As for the study in general: Isolated CD4+ and CD8+ cells, once sorted, yielded DNA averaging around 3 ug. Study results and limitations: Between the patient and control groups, CD8+ Simpson's diversity did not differ significantly.

The CDR3 loop spans 14 amino acids. Germline V gene lookup returns CDR1 SGHTA and CDR2 FQGTGA. V was pared by 5 bases and J by 6 bases, with 4 bases of the junction left unmatched. This clonotype has ten or more counts. Its antigen is as yet unknown. The template used for profiling TCR beta VDJ and CDR3 was genomic DNA. Using its own MiXCR run on the reads, TCRdb lists one record per CDR3 protein. The table shows a few hundred thousand distinct CDR3 sequences, with more than 25% occurring only once. Sequencing involved patients with CD8+CD57+ cell expansion previously shown by flow cytometry. The sequence was collected from a human donor with aplastic anemia. Sequenced input: sorted CD4+, CD8+, or CD8+CD57+ T cells (not recorded which) from PBMCs. The chain recombines TRBV7-3 with TRBJ2-7, with 13 positions matching TRBD2. The CDR3 spells CASSSGTSGTEQYF. CDR3 sequence (DNA): TGTGCCAGCAGCAGTGGGACTAGCGGGACCGAGCAGTACTTC.